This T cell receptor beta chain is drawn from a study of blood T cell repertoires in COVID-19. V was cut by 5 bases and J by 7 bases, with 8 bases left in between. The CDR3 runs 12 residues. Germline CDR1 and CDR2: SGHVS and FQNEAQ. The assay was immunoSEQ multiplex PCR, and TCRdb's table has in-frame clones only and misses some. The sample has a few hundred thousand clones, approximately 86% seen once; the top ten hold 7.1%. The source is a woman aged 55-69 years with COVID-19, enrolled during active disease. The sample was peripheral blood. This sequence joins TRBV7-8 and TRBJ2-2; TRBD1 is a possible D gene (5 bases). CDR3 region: CASSRQIGELFF. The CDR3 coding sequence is TGTGCCAGCAGCCGACAGATCGGGGAGCTGTTTTTT.